Listed below are T cell receptor beta chains from one sample, sequenced in a study of T cell clones after liver transplantation. The protocol was immunoSEQ multiplex PCR, while the TCRdb copy is restricted to in-frame clones and leaves out a portion. The sample holds about 53,000 clones, roughly 80% seen once. The specimen was CD4+ T cells from blood, collected before liver transplant. The receptors were sampled from a human donor who received a liver transplant. Both conserved end residues are trimmed from each CDR3. Fields, in order: V gene, D gene, J gene, CDR3 protein. A D gene is named only where the DNA matches it firmly.

v_gene: TRBV2
d_gene: .
j_gene: TRBJ2-4
CDR3aa: ASTYSVGFGIQY

v_gene: TRBV14
d_gene: .
j_gene: TRBJ2-3
CDR3aa: ASSQDWRASDTQY

v_gene: TRBV12-2
d_gene: .
j_gene: TRBJ1-5
CDR3aa: ASRLSDRGSDQGQTHNSNQPQH

v_gene: TRBV5-6
d_gene: .
j_gene: TRBJ2-3
CDR3aa: ASSLLSGPVTDTQY

v_gene: TRBV11-2
d_gene: TRBD1
j_gene: TRBJ1-1
CDR3aa: ASSLSGTGGLRGAF

v_gene: TRBV28
d_gene: .
j_gene: TRBJ2-3
CDR3aa: ASSFRLTDTQY

v_gene: TRBV5-1
d_gene: .
j_gene: TRBJ2-7
CDR3aa: ASSSPQGSLREQY

v_gene: TRBV7-3
d_gene: .
j_gene: TRBJ1-1
CDR3aa: ASSLIEGGTEAF

v_gene: TRBV5-1
d_gene: TRBD1
j_gene: TRBJ2-5
CDR3aa: ASRNSGTGVVQETQY

v_gene: TRBV27
d_gene: .
j_gene: TRBJ2-2
CDR3aa: ASSSPLVWGANTGELF

v_gene: TRBV9
d_gene: TRBD2
j_gene: TRBJ2-2
CDR3aa: ASSGELAGTGELF

v_gene: TRBV28
d_gene: .
j_gene: TRBJ2-7
CDR3aa: ASGKSPEVYEQY

v_gene: TRBV5-1
d_gene: TRBD2
j_gene: TRBJ2-3
CDR3aa: ASSFAGTSGFPDTQY

v_gene: TRBV28
d_gene: TRBD2
j_gene: TRBJ2-3
CDR3aa: ASSLYASGDEDTQY

v_gene: TRBV2
d_gene: .
j_gene: TRBJ2-7
CDR3aa: ASSGVTDYEQY

v_gene: TRBV6-1
d_gene: TRBD2
j_gene: TRBJ2-2
CDR3aa: ASRTSGNTGELF

v_gene: TRBV5-6
d_gene: .
j_gene: TRBJ1-2
CDR3aa: ASSLSPRVGGYT

v_gene: TRBV7-2
d_gene: TRBD1
j_gene: TRBJ2-7
CDR3aa: ASTIIRGRLGEQY

v_gene: TRBV14
d_gene: .
j_gene: TRBJ2-1
CDR3aa: ASSQDFYGRYRNEQF

v_gene: TRBV18
d_gene: .
j_gene: TRBJ1-5
CDR3aa: ASSPNGGENQPQH

v_gene: TRBV11-2
d_gene: .
j_gene: TRBJ2-3
CDR3aa: ASSLGRINTDTQY

v_gene: TRBV9
d_gene: TRBD2
j_gene: TRBJ2-3
CDR3aa: ASSATGLAGQGRNTQY

v_gene: TRBV7-2
d_gene: .
j_gene: TRBJ2-7
CDR3aa: ASTPLGPIPYEQY

v_gene: TRBV6-4
d_gene: TRBD1
j_gene: TRBJ2-2
CDR3aa: ASSGTGGTGELF

v_gene: TRBV5-1
d_gene: .
j_gene: TRBJ2-5
CDR3aa: ASSPPRTPEETQY

v_gene: TRBV11-2
d_gene: .
j_gene: TRBJ2-5
CDR3aa: ASSLEVRQETQY

v_gene: TRBV5-1
d_gene: .
j_gene: TRBJ1-1
CDR3aa: ASSPWAGAVTEAF

v_gene: TRBV6-5
d_gene: .
j_gene: TRBJ2-6
CDR3aa: ASSGGSGANVLT

v_gene: TRBV28
d_gene: .
j_gene: TRBJ1-5
CDR3aa: ASIPGLQSNQPQH

v_gene: TRBV7-2
d_gene: TRBD2
j_gene: TRBJ2-1
CDR3aa: ASSLALAGNEQF

v_gene: TRBV2
d_gene: TRBD1
j_gene: TRBJ1-1
CDR3aa: ASNIQGANTEAF

v_gene: TRBV5-4
d_gene: .
j_gene: TRBJ1-2
CDR3aa: ASSPSRVRSYGYT

v_gene: TRBV19
d_gene: .
j_gene: TRBJ1-5
CDR3aa: ASSMGHQGNQPQH

v_gene: TRBV6-5
d_gene: TRBD1
j_gene: TRBJ2-3
CDR3aa: ASSYSGTGGTDTQY

v_gene: TRBV25-1
d_gene: .
j_gene: TRBJ1-2
CDR3aa: ASSQPLFSGYT

v_gene: TRBV7-2
d_gene: .
j_gene: TRBJ1-2
CDR3aa: ASRGQVGYT

v_gene: TRBV6-5
d_gene: TRBD1
j_gene: TRBJ2-7
CDR3aa: ASSYLRQGARYEQY

v_gene: TRBV5-1
d_gene: .
j_gene: TRBJ2-1
CDR3aa: ASRPGSFIGAYNEQF

v_gene: TRBV29-1
d_gene: .
j_gene: TRBJ2-7
CDR3aa: SVEVRWEQY

v_gene: TRBV5-1
d_gene: TRBD1
j_gene: TRBJ2-2
CDR3aa: ASSTRQGNTGELF

v_gene: TRBV6-6
d_gene: TRBD2
j_gene: TRBJ2-1
CDR3aa: ASSLESGGNEQF

v_gene: TRBV7-9
d_gene: TRBD2
j_gene: TRBJ2-1
CDR3aa: ASSLASGGGGAEQF

v_gene: TRBV7-7
d_gene: .
j_gene: TRBJ2-2
CDR3aa: ASSFAGADTGELF

v_gene: TRBV19
d_gene: .
j_gene: TRBJ2-5
CDR3aa: ASSNLGLGQETQY

v_gene: TRBV11-2
d_gene: .
j_gene: TRBJ2-3
CDR3aa: ASSLSLTGKDTQY

v_gene: TRBV4-1
d_gene: .
j_gene: TRBJ1-5
CDR3aa: ASSQLRDGLNQPQH

v_gene: TRBV28
d_gene: .
j_gene: TRBJ1-5
CDR3aa: ASTPNRDQPQH